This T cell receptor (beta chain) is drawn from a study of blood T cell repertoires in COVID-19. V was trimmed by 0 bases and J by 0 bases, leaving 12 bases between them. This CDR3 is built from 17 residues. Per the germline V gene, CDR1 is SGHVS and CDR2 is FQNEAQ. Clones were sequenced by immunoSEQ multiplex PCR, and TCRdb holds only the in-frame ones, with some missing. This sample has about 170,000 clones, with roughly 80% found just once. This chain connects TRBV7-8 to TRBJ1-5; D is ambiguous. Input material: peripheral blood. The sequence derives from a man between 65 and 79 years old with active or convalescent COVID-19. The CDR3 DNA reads TGTGCCAGCAGCTTAGCGTCCCGGGTACCTAGCAATCAGCCCCAGCATTTT. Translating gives CASSLASRVPSNQPQHF.